The table lists the clone carrying this T cell receptor (beta chain) with a count of one. Its antigen remains unknown. This record comes from a study of shared clonotypes between healthy human individuals. Study in general: The study used three CD4 naive, three CD4 memory, two CD8 naive and one CD8 memory plate per donor.

General study findings and limits: Compared with memory subsets, naive subsets generally had larger estimated richness.

TCRdb's copy holds only in-frame clones and misses some; the assay was immunoSEQ multiplex PCR. The sample lists about 2 million clones; about 95% were seen once. After removal of 7 bases from V and 6 bases from J, the junction contained 6 bases not matched to a gene. CDR3 length: 13 amino acids. CDR1 and CDR2 from the germline V gene are MNHNS and SASEGT. The naive CD8 population came from CD45RO-negative cells selected for CCR7, without terminally differentiated effector memory CD45RA+ cells. Healthy adults negative for HIV, lacking recent acute infections or vaccinations, served as donors. The sample comprised naive CD8+ T cells sorted from blood. The TCR sequence derives from a man aged 18-30 years in good health. The rearrangement joins TRBV6-1 to TRBJ2-4; 7 bases fit TRBD2. The CDR3 DNA follows: TGTGCCAGCATTCCCTGGGGGGGAAACATTCAGTACTTC. Its translation is CASIPWGGNIQYF.